Listed below are T cell receptor beta chains from one sample, sequenced in a study of spatial heterogeneity in lung cancer. TCRdb passed the 5' RACE reads through MiXCR, listing each CDR3 protein once. The sample lists under 150,000 distinct CDR3 sequences; 12% were seen once. Sample: PBMCs, taken at follow-up. The source of these receptors is a male donor with early-stage non-small cell lung cancer. The CDR3 runs from the conserved cysteine through the conserved F or W. The D gene is left open where the match is weak. Not every row has a clone size; where given, it reads once, few, many or a size class.

- | TRBJ2-5 | 14 | TRBV28 | few | CASSFPQSQETQYF | TGTGCCAGCAGTTTCCCCCAGAGTCAAGAGACCCAGTACTTC
- | TRBJ2-1 | 15 | TRBV5-8 | few | CASSLRGYSYNEQFF | TGTGCCAGCAGCTTGAGGGGATATTCCTACAATGAGCAGTTCTTC
TRBD1 | TRBJ1-2 | 16 | TRBV29-1 | many | CSVLNHGTGGNYGYTF | TGCAGCGTTCTAAACCATGGGACAGGGGGGAACTATGGCTACACCTTC
TRBD2 | TRBJ2-3 | 19 | TRBV4-1 | - | CASSQTHVPSSGGTDTQYF | TGCGCCAGCAGCCAAACCCACGTCCCTAGTAGCGGGGGCACAGATACGCAGTATTTT
- | TRBJ1-5 | 15 | TRBV19 | - | CASSDFGVGNQPQHF | TGTGCCAGTAGCGACTTCGGGGTTGGCAATCAGCCCCAGCATTTT
- | TRBJ2-3 | 14 | TRBV28 | few | CASSQGPSPDTQYF | TGTGCCAGCAGTCAAGGACCATCCCCAGATACGCAGTATTTT
- | TRBJ2-2 | 15 | TRBV19 | - | CASSTLQPYTGELFF | TGTGCCAGTAGTACACTACAGCCTTACACCGGGGAGCTGTTTTTT
- | TRBJ2-6 | 12 | TRBV2 | - | CASGAGANVLTF | TGTGCCAGCGGTGCTGGGGCCAACGTCCTGACTTTC
- | TRBJ1-1 | 11 | TRBV7-9 | few | CASTLYTEAFF | TGTGCCAGCACCCTCTACACTGAAGCTTTCTTT
TRBD2 | TRBJ2-1 | 17 | TRBV29-1 | few | CSVGRTSGGASYNEQFF | TGCAGCGTTGGCCGCACTAGCGGGGGGGCCTCCTACAATGAGCAGTTCTTC
- | TRBJ2-1 | 13 | TRBV3-1 | - | CASSHSYRNEQFF | TGTGCCAGCAGCCATAGCTATCGCAATGAGCAGTTCTTC
- | TRBJ1-2 | 13 | TRBV29-1 | many | CSVEGSGAYGYTF | TGCAGCGTTGAAGGCTCAGGGGCTTACGGCTACACCTTC
TRBD1 | TRBJ2-5 | 14 | TRBV7-8 | few | CASSSHGQVETQYF | TGTGCCAGCAGCTCCCATGGACAGGTCGAGACCCAGTACTTC
- | TRBJ1-4 | 13 | TRBV20-1 | few | CSTTVGINEKLFF | TGCAGTACAACAGTCGGTATTAATGAAAAACTGTTTTTT
TRBD1 | TRBJ1-1 | 15 | TRBV5-4 | few | CASSLALAGGTEAFF | TGTGCCAGCAGCTTGGCCTTGGCAGGGGGAACTGAAGCTTTCTTT
- | TRBJ2-1 | 16 | TRBV28 | - | CASSFVSRATSGEQFF | TGTGCCAGCAGTTTTGTGAGCAGGGCAACTTCGGGTGAGCAGTTCTTC
- | TRBJ2-1 | 14 | TRBV25-1 | few | CASSDNLIGHEQFF | TGTGCCAGCAGTGATAATCTAATCGGACATGAGCAGTTCTTC
TRBD2 | TRBJ2-3 | 13 | TRBV20-1 | - | CSKPGLVSDTQYF | TGCAGTAAACCGGGACTAGTGTCAGATACGCAGTATTTT
- | TRBJ2-3 | 15 | TRBV6-5 | - | CASSWTGPSTDTQYF | TGTGCCAGCAGTTGGACTGGCCCTAGCACAGATACGCAGTATTTT
- | TRBJ2-7 | 14 | TRBV6-6 | - | CASSSGRATYEQYF | TGTGCCAGCAGTTCAGGCAGGGCGACCTACGAGCAGTACTTC
TRBD2 | TRBJ2-3 | 15 | TRBV5-4 | few | CASSLRLAGSDTQYF | TGTGCCAGCAGCTTGCGACTAGCGGGATCCGATACGCAGTATTTT
- | TRBJ2-6 | 18 | TRBV3-1 | many | CASSQIKNRVTGANVLTF | TGTGCCAGCAGTCAAATCAAAAACAGGGTAACTGGGGCCAACGTCCTGACTTTC
TRBD2 | TRBJ2-3 | 16 | TRBV7-2 | many | CASSLGLAGRTDTQYF | TGTGCCAGCAGCTTAGGACTAGCGGGGCGCACAGATACGCAGTATTTT
TRBD2 | TRBJ2-1 | 16 | TRBV12-3/TRBV12-4 | many | CASSSHGTSGGAEQFF | TGTGCCAGCAGTTCCCACGGGACTAGCGGGGGGGCCGAGCAGTTCTTC
- | TRBJ2-7 | 14 | TRBV15 | - | CATSRDHLGYEQYF | TGTGCCACCAGCAGAGATCATCTGGGCTACGAGCAGTACTTC
- | TRBJ1-5 | 15 | TRBV10-1 | - | CASSDGQGLNQPQHF | TGCGCCAGCAGTGATGGTCAGGGCCTCAATCAGCCCCAGCATTTT
- | TRBJ2-2 | 14 | TRBV20-1 | - | CSANRGTDTGELFF | TGCAGTGCTAACCGAGGGACCGACACCGGGGAGCTGTTTTTT
- | TRBJ2-2 | 14 | TRBV28 | - | CASRKQGNTGELFF | TGTGCCAGCAGAAAACAGGGGAACACCGGGGAGCTGTTTTTT
- | TRBJ2-7 | 15 | TRBV5-1 | many | CASSLVAGSSYEQYF | TGCGCCAGCAGCTTGGTGGCAGGAAGCTCCTACGAGCAGTACTTC
TRBD2 | TRBJ2-5 | 15 | TRBV2 | many | CASTQLAGGGETQYF | TGTGCCAGCACCCAACTAGCGGGGGGTGGAGAGACCCAGTACTTC
- | TRBJ2-6 | 18 | TRBV7-3 | few | CASSLHGGSLSGANVLTF | TGTGCCAGCAGCTTACACGGGGGCTCCCTCTCTGGGGCCAACGTCCTGACTTTC
- | TRBJ2-3 | 16 | TRBV20-1 | few | CSARSSLPGRTDTQYF | TGCAGTGCTAGATCGTCCCTGCCGGGGCGCACAGATACGCAGTATTTT
- | TRBJ1-1 | 13 | TRBV28 | many | CASSFGGRTEAFF | TGTGCCAGCAGTTTTGGGGGGCGCACTGAAGCTTTCTTT
- | TRBJ2-5 | 13 | TRBV23-1 | - | CASSHSLPETQYF | TGCGCCAGCAGTCATTCCCTGCCAGAGACCCAGTACTTC
TRBD2 | TRBJ2-3 | 17 | TRBV15 | - | CATSRDPGTSVPDTQYF | TGTGCCACCAGCAGAGATCCCGGGACTAGCGTCCCAGATACGCAGTATTTT
- | TRBJ1-6 | 17 | TRBV7-2 | - | CASSPGGGFSYNSPLHF | TGTGCCAGCAGCCCGGGTGGGGGGTTCTCCTATAATTCACCCCTCCACTTT
- | TRBJ2-2 | 15 | TRBV5-1 | many | CASSLGRANTGELFF | TGCGCCAGCAGCTTGGGCAGGGCGAACACCGGGGAGCTGTTTTTT
- | TRBJ1-5 | 14 | TRBV11-2 | - | CASSWGDLNQPQHF | TGTGCCAGCAGCTGGGGAGACCTTAATCAGCCCCAGCATTTT
- | TRBJ1-2 | 15 | TRBV18 | - | CASSRAEETNYGYTF | TGTGCCAGCTCACGAGCAGAAGAGACTAACTATGGCTACACCTTC
- | TRBJ1-5 | 14 | TRBV5-4 | few | CASSLDRSNQPQHF | TGTGCCAGCAGCTTGGACAGGAGCAATCAGCCCCAGCATTTT
TRBD2 | TRBJ2-1 | 16 | TRBV24-1 | - | CATSEGTSLPGAEQFF | TGTGCCACCAGTGAAGGGACTAGCCTCCCCGGGGCCGAGCAGTTCTTC
TRBD1 | TRBJ2-7 | 10 | TRBV20-1 | once | CSATRDREYF | TGCAGTGCTACTAGGGACAGGGAGTACTTC
TRBD1 | TRBJ2-5 | 15 | TRBV7-2 | few | CASSLDRGPQETQYF | TGTGCCAGCAGCCTGGACAGGGGTCCTCAAGAGACCCAGTACTTC
TRBD1 | TRBJ2-3 | 15 | TRBV5-1 | - | CASSRGTASTDTQYF | TGCGCCAGCAGCAGGGGGACAGCTAGCACAGATACGCAGTATTTT
- | TRBJ1-2 | 10 | TRBV28 | many | CATRAYGYTF | TGTGCCACTCGGGCGTATGGCTACACCTTC
- | TRBJ2-5 | 15 | TRBV6-5 | - | CASSYSLGSQETQYF | TGTGCCAGCAGTTACTCCCTCGGGTCCCAAGAGACCCAGTACTTC
TRBD1 | TRBJ2-7 | 13 | TRBV20-1 | - | CSAMDRGPNEQYF | TGCAGTGCAATGGACAGGGGGCCCAACGAGCAGTACTTC